Shown below are 21 T cell receptor beta chains from a single sample sequenced in a study of shared T cell receptors in the human thymus. Sequencing was performed with immunoSEQ multiplex PCR; in TCRdb, only in-frame clones are kept and a portion is missing. The sample includes fewer than 700,000 clones, around 89% of them seen just once. The same data also contributed to another study, on human thymus T cells.

Sequencing input: thymocytes. All receptors come from a boy under two years old with a congenital heart defect.

This chain joins TRBV12-5 and TRBJ1-2; D is perhaps TRBD1 (5 bases). The CDR3 length is 15 residues. The V and J ends lost 0 bases and 7 bases respectively, with 15 bases between them. Germline CDR1 reads LGHNT; CDR2 reads FRNRAP. This CDR3 reads CASGLVTTRVGGYTF. CDR3 sequence (DNA): TGTGCTAGTGGTTTGGTGACCACCAGGGTAGGTGGCTACACCTTC. Full variable domain (outside the CDR3, taken from reference TRBV12-5 and TRBJ1-2): DARVTQTPRHKVTEMGQEVTMRCQPILGHNTVFWYRQTMMQGLELLAYFRNRAPLDDSGMPKDRFSAEMPDATLATLKIQPSEPRDSAVYFCASGLVTTRVGGYTFGSGTRLTVV.

V is TRBV28 and J is TRBJ2-2; D not certain. V lost 7 bases and J 3 bases, leaving 12 bases between the germline ends. This CDR3 is built from 14 residues. Germline V gene data show CDR1 as MDHEN and CDR2 as SYDVKM. CDR3 bases: TGTGCCAGCACCCAACCCCAGGACACCGGGGAGCTGTTTTTT. Its protein product is CASTQPQDTGELFF.

The V and J genes are TRBV4-2 and TRBJ2-6; 12 nucleotides agree with TRBD1. CDR1 LGHNA and CDR2 YNFKEQ come from the germline V gene. The CDR3 covers 19 residues. V gave up 1 base and J gave up 2 bases; unmatched junction bases: 6. The CDR3 DNA is TGTGCCAGCAGCCAAGCCCCGGGACAGGGGGCAACTGGGGCCAACGTCCTGACTTTC. Translating it yields CASSQAPGQGATGANVLTF.

V gene TRBV14 combines with J gene TRBJ2-6; perhaps TRBD1 as D (6 bases). CDR1 is SGHDN and CDR2 is FVKESK in the germline V gene. Trimming cost V 6 bases and J 4 bases, with 13 bases left between them. CDR3 length equals 15 residues. The CDR3 DNA follows: TGTGCCAGCAGTTCAGGGGAAGCCGGGGCCAACGTCCTGACTTTC. It specifies CASSSGEAGANVLTF.

This chain uses TRBV19 with TRBJ2-2; D perhaps matches TRBD2 (5 bases). Trimming took 3 bases from V and 0 from J, leaving 8 bases between them. The germline V gene has CDR1 LNHDA and CDR2 SQIVND (reference sequence). The CDR3 totals 15 residues. The CDR3 is CASSMRTPNTGELFF. The CDR3 region has the DNA TGTGCCAGTAGTATGCGGACTCCGAACACCGGGGAGCTGTTTTTT.

The rearrangement joins TRBV4-1 to TRBJ1-1; D not resolved. V lost 0 bases and J lost 0, with 20 bases in between. CDR3 length: 19 residues. From germline, CDR1 is MGHRA and CDR2 YSYEKL. The CDR3 sequence is CASSQDPDITPRMNTEAFF. Written as DNA, the CDR3 is TGCGCCAGCAGCCAAGATCCAGACATTACCCCGCGAATGAACACTGAAGCTTTCTTT.

The chain uses TRBV29-1 and TRBJ2-5; TRBD1 is a possible D gene (6 bases). Germline CDR1 SQVTM, CDR2 ANQGSEA. V was shortened by 0 bases and J by 1 base, with 12 bases between the two germline ends. The CDR3 totals 15 residues. DNA of the CDR3: TGCAGCGTTGAAGATCGAACAGGGTCCCAAGAGACCCAGTACTTC. This translates into CSVEDRTGSQETQYF.

This clone is a singleton in its sample. The rearrangement uses TRBV28 and TRBJ2-5, with D possibly TRBD1 on 5 matching bases. This CDR3 comprises 14 residues. V lost 6 bases to trimming and J lost 1 base, with 12 bases between them. Looked up from germline, CDR1 is MDHEN and CDR2 is SYDVKM. The CDR3, as DNA: TGTGCCAGCAGACCTCTCGACAGCCAAGAGACCCAGTACTTC. It encodes CASRPLDSQETQYF.

For this clone: One junction end does not reproduce the germline sequence, and a read error may be involved. The sample has other DNA sequences that encode this CDR3 too. The rearrangement links TRBV28 to TRBJ2-5; possible D gene TRBD2, 5 bases. This CDR3 has 13 residues. Germline V CDR1 and CDR2: MDHEN, SYDVKM. CDR3 residues: CASSLKRQETQYF. In DNA, the CDR3 is TGTGCCAGCAGTTTAAAGCGGCAAGAGACCCAATACTTC.

This sequence joins TRBV27 and TRBJ1-1; no clear D. Deletions cut 2 bases from V and 1 base from J, with 5 bases between. Germline values: CDR1 MNHEY, CDR2 SMNVEV (reference sequence). This CDR3 region has 13 residues. The CDR3 reads CASSLLRNTEAFF. CDR3 nucleotides: TGTGCCAGCAGTTTACTAAGGAACACTGAAGCTTTCTTT.

This chain links TRBV15 with TRBJ1-2; TRBD1 aligns across 7 bases. The CDR3 runs 14 residues. After removal of 9 bases from V and 7 bases from J, the junction contained 14 bases not matched to a gene. Germline CDR1 LNHNV, CDR2 YYDKDF (reference sequence). The CDR3 here is CATAYRGGSSGYTF. CDR3 sequence (DNA): TGTGCCACAGCGTACAGGGGAGGTTCTTCTGGCTACACCTTC.

The chain employs TRBV30 and TRBJ2-4; tentative D call: TRBD1 (5 bases). The germline gives CDR1 GTSNPN, CDR2 SVGIG (reference sequence). V shed 0 bases and J shed 5 bases, with 11 bases lying between them. The CDR3 has 14 residues. In nucleotides, the CDR3 is TGTGCCTGGAGTGTACACGAGACAGAAAACATTCAGTACTTC. Protein: CAWSVHETENIQYF.

The gene calls are TRBV6-1 and TRBJ1-2; D call uncertain. Germline-derived CDR1 and CDR2 are MNHNS and SASEGT. This CDR3 has 14 residues. Trimming shortened V by 2 bases and J by 6 bases, and 13 bases separated the two germline ends. The CDR3 DNA follows: TGTGCCAGCAGTGAAACGGAGTCCTTTGATGGCTACACCTTC. Its translation is CASSETESFDGYTF.

The chain employs TRBV7-8 and TRBJ2-4; no reliable D call. Trimming pared 0 bases from V and 6 bases from J, leaving 12 bases between. Germline values: CDR1 SGHVS, CDR2 FQNEAQ. The CDR3 loop spans 15 amino acids. The CDR3 DNA sequence: TGTGCCAGCAGCTTAGCGATTACGGCGGCAAACATTCAGTACTTC. Encoded protein: CASSLAITAANIQYF.

For this clone: The sample holds other DNA sequences that translate to the same CDR3. The chain recombines TRBV5-1 with TRBJ2-7; a weak D match, TRBD2 (5 bases). Trimming left V 0 bases short and J 7 bases short, with 11 bases between. The germline V gene encodes CDR1 SGHRS and CDR2 YFSETQ. The CDR3 is made up of 13 amino acids. The CDR3 sequence: CASSLAGEYEQYF. DNA for the CDR3: TGCGCCAGCAGCTTGGCTGGGGAGTATGAGCAGTACTTC.

J is TRBJ2-7 and V is TRBV27; 7 nucleotides align to TRBD1. From germline, CDR1 is MNHEY and CDR2 SMNVEV (reference sequence). V was pared by 4 bases and J by 3 bases, with 6 bases of the junction left unmatched. The CDR3 extends over 14 amino acids. The CDR3 here is CASSSHRGHYEQYF. The CDR3 coding sequence is TGTGCCAGCAGTTCCCACAGGGGACACTACGAGCAGTACTTC.

This sequence joins TRBV25-1 and TRBJ2-1; TRBD2 matches 10 bases. Germline trimming cut 7 bases from V and 8 bases from J; bases unmatched to any gene: 17. CDR3 size: 17 residues. Germline-derived CDR1 and CDR2 are MGHDK and SYGVNS. The CDR3 is CASKIRASGSQDDEQFF. The CDR3, as DNA: TGTGCCAGCAAGATTCGGGCTAGCGGGAGTCAAGACGATGAGCAGTTCTTC.

This rearrangement joins TRBV29-1 to TRBJ1-1, with 9 nucleotides matching TRBD1. V shed 8 bases and J 5 bases; nucleotides not matched to a gene: 9. Germline values: CDR1 SQVTM, CDR2 ANQGSEA. The CDR3 covers 13 residues. The DNA of the CDR3 is TGCAGCCCCTGGGACAGGGAAGGGACTGAAGCTTTCTTT. The encoded protein is CSPWDREGTEAFF.

This chain joins TRBV7-9 and TRBJ2-3; TRBD2 matches 11 bases. V lost 1 base, J lost 5 bases, and 8 bases stayed unmatched. The V gene's germline CDR1 is SEHNR and CDR2 FQNEAQ (reference sequence). The CDR3 spans 17 residues. This CDR3 is CASSLVASGRRQDTQYF. CDR3 sequence (DNA): TGTGCCAGCAGCTTAGTGGCTAGCGGGAGGCGGCAAGATACGCAGTATTTT.

Notes on this clone: Additional DNA sequences in this sample encode the identical CDR3. The chain uses TRBV27 and TRBJ2-7; 11 nucleotides match TRBD1. With 3 bases clipped from V and 1 base from J, the junction kept 2 bases outside the gene matches. This CDR3 region has 15 residues. Germline CDR1 is MNHEY and CDR2 is SMNVEV (reference sequence). CDR3 sequence (DNA): TGTGCCAGCAGTTTTAGGGACAGGGGGTCCTACGAGCAGTACTTC. It yields the protein CASSFRDRGSYEQYF.

The chain links TRBV6-1 to TRBJ1-6; the D is unclear. CDR3 length: 14 amino acids. Per the germline V gene, CDR1 is MNHNS and CDR2 is SASEGT. With 6 bases removed from V and 8 bases from J, the gap between germline ends came to 14 bases. The CDR3 reads CASRHSWPYSPLHF. In DNA form, the CDR3 reads TGTGCCAGCAGACATAGCTGGCCATATTCACCCCTCCACTTT.